Below, one TCR beta chain is given with its context. CDR1 is SNHLY, CDR2 FYNNEI, per germline. V dropped 0 bases and J dropped 2 bases, with 16 bases sitting between them. There are 17 residues in the CDR3. The table came from immunoSEQ multiplex PCR; TCRdb's copy has only in-frame clones and leaves some out. The sample has roughly 250,000 clones; about nine tenths are singletons. This sample was included in a study of blood T cell repertoires in COVID-19. Study-wide context: Specimens from acute and convalescent COVID-19 originated in the United States, Italy and Spain.

The chain couples TRBV2 to TRBJ1-1; TRBD1 is a possible D gene (6 bases). The receptor was isolated from a woman in her 30s with acute COVID-19. The specimen sequenced was PBMCs or T cells enriched from blood (not recorded which). CDR3 nucleotides: TGTGCCAGCAGTGAAGCGGTAAACAGGGTGAGCAACACTGAAGCTTTCTTT. This gives the protein CASSEAVNRVSNTEAFF.